The clone carrying this T cell receptor (beta chain) was recorded many times. Time point reported: newly diagnosed GD, antithyroid drugs for less than 3 months. PBMC RNA served as the TCR library source. The CDR3 totals 14 residues. The J segment lost 3 bases and the V segment lost 7 bases, leaving 7 bases of the junction unmatched. CDR1 is SGHTA and CDR2 is FQGNSA in the germline V gene. The data derive from a study of regulatory T cells in long-lasting Graves disease. Libraries of TCR beta came from iRepertoire HTBI primers plus Arm-PCR of CDR3 regions. MiXCR, run by TCRdb on the multiplex PCR reads, gives a single entry per CDR3 protein. In the table there are around 450,000 distinct CDR3 sequences, over 12% of which are singletons. The same specimen was also included in a second study, on T cells in Graves' hyperthyroidism and ophthalmopathy.

The chain links TRBV7-2 to TRBJ2-7, with TRBD1 matching 9 bases. The receptor comes from a woman aged 40 to 50 with Graves disease. The material sequenced was peripheral blood mononuclear cells (PBMCs), taken at new diagnosis, from a patient treated with antithyroid drugs. This CDR3 reads CASNNRGLGYEQYF. CDR3 DNA sequence: TGTGCCAGCAACAACAGGGGGCTAGGCTACGAGCAGTACTTC.